Shown below are 25 T cell receptor beta chains from a single sample sequenced in a study of shared clonotypes between healthy human individuals. The table came from immunoSEQ multiplex PCR; TCRdb's copy has only in-frame clones and leaves some out. The profile shows around 300,000 clones, 87% of them singletons. Source material: memory CD8+ T cells sorted from blood. Subset defined: CD45RO+ cells pooled with CCR7-negative TemRA cells. The receptors shown here come from a man aged 18 to 29 in good health.

The gene calls are TRBV4-1 and TRBJ2-7, with D possibly matching TRBD2 (5 bases). Trimming removed 4 bases from V and 2 bases from J, with 15 bases in between. The CDR3 runs to 15 residues. Germline CDR1 and CDR2: MGHRA and YSYEKL. CDR3 amino acids: CASSPSRRQTYEQYF. The DNA for the CDR3 is TGCGCCAGCAGCCCAAGCAGGAGGCAAACCTACGAGCAGTACTTC.

The gene calls are TRBV9 and TRBJ2-3; D is unclear. The CDR3 runs 17 residues. CDR1 and CDR2 (germline): SGDLS, YYNGEE. Trimming stripped 3 bases from V and 4 bases from J, with 21 bases between. The CDR3 loop is CASSGRVSGFVADTQYF. The CDR3 DNA reads as TGTGCCAGCAGCGGAAGGGTTAGTGGGTTCGTGGCAGATACGCAGTATTTT.

This clone was picked up a small number of times. The chain links TRBV27 to TRBJ2-7; 7 bases line up with TRBD2. Germline V lookup: CDR1 MNHEY, CDR2 SMNVEV (reference sequence). J lost 7 bases, V lost 5 bases, and 8 bases had no gene match. CDR3 size: 13 residues. The CDR3 loop is CASSGMGGIEQYF. As DNA, the CDR3 is TGTGCCAGCAGTGGGATGGGGGGGATTGAGCAGTACTTC.

The chain combines TRBV4-1 with TRBJ2-7, with a tentative D call TRBD1 (6 bases). V was trimmed by 4 bases and J by 1 base, leaving 17 bases between them. From germline, CDR1 is MGHRA and CDR2 YSYEKL. The CDR3 consists of 16 residues. In nucleotides, the CDR3 is TGCGCCAGCAGCCGCGTGGACAGACCTTCGTCCTACGAGCAGTACTTC. Its translation: CASSRVDRPSSYEQYF.

The rearrangement uses TRBV4-3 and TRBJ2-6; the D call may be TRBD1 or TRBD2 (5 bases each). The germline V and J ends were trimmed by 0 bases and 4 bases, with 16 bases remaining between them. Germline V CDR1 and CDR2: LGHNA, YSLEER. This CDR3 has 18 amino acids. The CDR3 sequence is CASSQEVAGSGGANVLTF. Here the CDR3 DNA reads TGCGCCAGCAGCCAAGAAGTAGCAGGGAGTGGCGGGGCCAACGTCCTGACTTTC.

This clone appeared once. The V gene is TRBV29-1, the J gene TRBJ2-7; no firm D call. V gave up 4 bases and J gave up 0 bases, with 10 bases separating them. This CDR3 is 13 amino acids long. From germline, CDR1 is SQVTM and CDR2 ANQGSEA. The CDR3 loop is CSVVWSSSYEQYF. The CDR3 bases are TGCAGCGTTGTGTGGTCAAGCTCCTACGAGCAGTACTTC.

The rearrangement joins TRBV18 to TRBJ2-1; TRBD2 is a possible D gene (5 bases). Germline V gene sequence: CDR1 KGHSH, CDR2 LQKENI. CDR3 length: 16 residues. With 1 base removed from V and 5 bases from J, the gap between germline ends came to 15 bases. The CDR3 is CASSPRSARGHNEQFF. CDR3 in DNA: TGTGCCAGCTCACCACGAAGCGCACGAGGGCACAATGAGCAGTTCTTC.

This clone was counted ten times or more. J is TRBJ2-6 and V is TRBV5-4; D gene ambiguous. V was cut by 0 bases and J by 4 bases, with 5 bases left in between. The CDR3 extends over 14 amino acids. Looked up from germline, CDR1 is SGHNT and CDR2 is YYREEE (reference sequence). DNA of the CDR3: TGTGCCAGCAGCTTGGTTTGGGGGGCCAACGTCCTGACTTTC. This translates into CASSLVWGANVLTF. Together with reference TRBV5-4 and TRBJ2-6, the CDR3 gives the full variable domain: ETGVTQSPTHLIKTRGQQVTLRCSSQSGHNTVSWYQQALGQGPQFIFQYYREEENGRGNFPPRFSGLQFPNYSSELNVNALELDDSALYLCASSLVWGANVLTFGAGSRLTVL.

This rearrangement joins TRBV4-3 to TRBJ2-3; no definite D call. The germline V and J ends were trimmed by 1 base and 5 bases, with 7 bases remaining between them. The germline gives CDR1 LGHNA, CDR2 YSLEER. The CDR3 loop spans 13 amino acids. The CDR3 DNA reads as TGCGCCAGCAGCCAAGTCCCACTAGATACGCAGTATTTT. Amino acids: CASSQVPLDTQYF.

This clone was detected once. The chain combines TRBV11-2 with TRBJ1-2, with no clear D. The CDR3 is 13 residues long. V was pared by 7 bases and J by 4 bases, with 13 bases between. Looked up from germline, CDR1 is SGHAT and CDR2 is FQNNGV. CDR3 DNA sequence: TGTGCCAGCACCCTTGGCCCCTTCTATGGCTACACCTTC. Its protein is CASTLGPFYGYTF. The full variable domain, completed using reference TRBV11-2 and TRBJ1-2, is EAGVAQSPRYKIIEKRQSVAFWCNPISGHATLYWYQQILGQGPKLLIQFQNNGVVDDSQLPKDRFSAERLKGVDSTLKIQPAKLEDSAVYLCASTLGPFYGYTFGSGTRLTVV.

This clone was observed a single time. V gene TRBV6-1 combines with J gene TRBJ2-3, with no clear D. With 4 bases removed from V and 4 bases from J, the gap between germline ends came to 12 bases. Germline-derived CDR1 and CDR2 are MNHNS and SASEGT. There are 14 residues in the CDR3. Written as DNA, the CDR3 is TGTGCCAGCAGTGCGATCTTAGGCCCAGATACGCAGTATTTT. It translates to CASSAILGPDTQYF.

This clone is a singleton in its sample. This chain connects TRBV13 to TRBJ2-3; D may be TRBD1 or TRBD2 (5 bases each). V gave up 4 bases and J gave up 6 bases, with 20 bases separating them. The CDR3 contains 16 residues. Germline CDR1 and CDR2: PRHDT and FYEKMQ (reference sequence). The CDR3 reads CASSWGRMEGLDTQYF. DNA of the CDR3: TGTGCCAGCAGCTGGGGACGTATGGAAGGATTGGATACGCAGTATTTT.

The table lists this clone with a few counts. V is TRBV25-1 and J is TRBJ1-1, with TRBD1 as a possible D gene (6 bases). CDR1 is MGHDK and CDR2 is SYGVNS in the germline V gene. The length of the CDR3 is 16 residues. The V and J ends lost 5 bases and 0 bases respectively, with 16 bases between them. The DNA of the CDR3 is TGTGCCAGCAGTCGAAGGGGGTTTGGGGTGAACACTGAAGCTTTCTTT. Protein sequence: CASSRRGFGVNTEAFF.

This chain joins TRBV10-3 and TRBJ2-1; D unclear. Germline CDR1 and CDR2: ENHRY and SYGVKD. The CDR3 spans 13 residues. V was cut by 0 bases and J by 6 bases, with 6 bases left in between. CDR3 protein: CAISESNVNEQFF. In DNA, the CDR3 is TGTGCCATCAGTGAGTCGAATGTCAATGAGCAGTTCTTC.

The chain is built from TRBV27 and TRBJ1-1; no reliable D call. The CDR3 contains 13 residues. CDR1 is MNHEY, CDR2 SMNVEV, per germline (reference sequence). The V end lost 6 bases, the J end lost 5 bases, and 13 bases lay between the germline ends. CDR3 bases: TGTGCCAGCAGGCCCGTAATCGGGACTGAAGCTTTCTTT. Protein: CASRPVIGTEAFF.

The rearrangement joins TRBV7-2 to TRBJ2-7; 11 nucleotides agree with TRBD2. This CDR3 has 16 amino acids. Germline-derived CDR1 and CDR2 are SGHTA and FQGNSA. V trimming: 1 base; J trimming: 3 bases; junction bases outside the gene matches: 5. CDR3 protein: CASSLDWLAGGYEQYF. CDR3 bases: TGTGCCAGCAGCTTAGATTGGCTAGCGGGAGGCTACGAGCAGTACTTC.

The rearrangement links TRBV6-5 to TRBJ1-3; D gene unclear. The CDR3 covers 15 residues. Trimming took 6 bases from V and 0 from J, leaving 12 bases between them. CDR1 and CDR2 (germline): MNHEY, SVGAGI. The CDR3, as DNA: TGTGCCAGCAGCGCCCGTCAATCCTCTGGAAACACCATATATTTT. It encodes CASSARQSSGNTIYF.

This clone has a single count. This chain connects TRBV2 to TRBJ2-7; D unclear. Trimming took 7 bases from V and 3 from J, leaving 4 bases between them. Germline CDR1 is SNHLY and CDR2 is FYNNEI. The CDR3 contains 10 residues. The CDR3 reads CASMNYEQYF. The CDR3 nucleotides read TGTGCCAGCATGAACTACGAGCAGTACTTC.

The chain joins TRBV28 to TRBJ2-5, with D unclear. With 5 bases removed from V and 2 bases from J, the gap between germline ends came to 21 bases. Germline loops: CDR1 MDHEN, CDR2 SYDVKM. The CDR3 length is 17 residues. This CDR3 is CASSPLSPGLVQETQYF. Written as DNA, the CDR3 is TGTGCCAGCAGTCCCCTCTCGCCGGGCCTCGTACAAGAGACCCAGTACTTC.

This chain uses TRBV2 with TRBJ1-1; unclear D gene. Germline V lookup: CDR1 SNHLY, CDR2 FYNNEI. CDR3 size: 18 residues. V dropped 3 bases and J dropped 1 base, with 21 bases sitting between them. The CDR3 spells CASSDPHVGMGSNTEAFF. The DNA of the CDR3 is TGTGCCAGCAGTGACCCCCACGTGGGTATGGGTTCGAACACTGAAGCTTTCTTT. Variable domain in full (rest from reference TRBV2 and TRBJ1-1): EPEVTQTPSHQVTQMGQEVILRCVPISNHLYFYWYRQILGQKVEFLVSFYNNEISEKSEIFDDQFSVERPDGSNFTLKIRSTKLEDSAMYFCASSDPHVGMGSNTEAFFGQGTRLTVV.

The rearrangement uses TRBV6-6 and TRBJ1-4; D possibly corresponds to TRBD1 (5 bases). The CDR3 loop spans 15 amino acids. The V end was cut by 7 bases, the J end by 4 bases, with 16 bases between. Germline V gene sequence: CDR1 MNHNY, CDR2 SVGAGI (reference sequence). CDR3 residues: CASTTTGGNNEKLFF. The CDR3 DNA is TGTGCCAGCACCACAACGGGGGGAAATAATGAAAAACTGTTTTTT.

V gene TRBV7-9 combines with J gene TRBJ2-7; D unresolved. Germline V gene sequence: CDR1 SEHNR, CDR2 FQNEAQ (reference sequence). Trimming shortened V by 3 bases and J by 3 bases, and 6 bases separated the two germline ends. There are 12 residues in the CDR3. CDR3 DNA sequence: TGTGCCAGCAGCTTTCTAAGCTACGAGCAGTACTTC. Translated: CASSFLSYEQYF.

The chain uses TRBV13 and TRBJ2-1, with a weak D call TRBD2 (6 bases). Trimming cost V 4 bases and J 2 bases, with 15 bases left between them. Germline-derived CDR1 and CDR2 are PRHDT and FYEKMQ (reference sequence). The length of the CDR3 is 16 residues. This chain's CDR3 is CASSYGGERTYNEQFF. The CDR3 DNA reads as TGTGCCAGCAGCTACGGAGGGGAGAGGACCTACAATGAGCAGTTCTTC. Full variable domain (outside the CDR3, taken from reference TRBV13 and TRBJ2-1): AAGVIQSPRHLIKEKRETATLKCYPIPRHDTVYWYQQGPGQDPQFLISFYEKMQSDKGSIPDRFSAQQFSDYHSELNMSSLELGDSALYFCASSYGGERTYNEQFFGPGTRLTVL.

This clone has a handful of counts. The chain recombines TRBV6-1 with TRBJ2-7; 8 bases line up with TRBD2. Germline CDR1 is MNHNS and CDR2 is SASEGT. This CDR3 comprises 16 residues. The J segment lost 3 bases and the V segment lost 3 bases, leaving 10 bases of the junction unmatched. The CDR3 coding sequence is TGTGCCAGCAGTGAGGGGCTGGGACTAGGAGACTACGAGCAGTACTTC. Protein: CASSEGLGLGDYEQYF.

This sequence joins TRBV30 and TRBJ2-2; maybe TRBD1 (7 bases). With 3 bases removed from V and 4 bases from J, the gap between germline ends came to 18 bases. The V gene's germline CDR1 is GTSNPN and CDR2 SVGIG (reference sequence). The CDR3 has 16 amino acids. The CDR3 nucleotides are TGTGCCTGGAGGGGAGGAACAGGGGCCACCACCGGGGAGCTGTTTTTT. Protein product: CAWRGGTGATTGELFF.